These 2 T cell receptor beta chains share one sample of origin, sequenced in a study of blood T cell repertoires in COVID-19. Using immunoSEQ multiplex PCR, the repertoire was profiled, and TCRdb retains in-frame clones only, with some absent. The sample consists of 150,000 to 200,000 clones, about 80% of them appearing once. The sequencing sample was made of PBMCs or T cells enriched from blood (not recorded which). Receptor source: a man aged 50-60 years who had recovered from COVID-19.

A few counts support this clone. This chain links TRBV9 with TRBJ2-1; TRBD1 might be the D (5 bases). The germline CDR1 and CDR2 sequences are SGDLS and YYNGEE. The CDR3 extends over 16 amino acids. V was clipped by 1 base and J by 4 bases, with 15 bases between them. CDR3 protein: CASSVSGNPFYNEQFF. The CDR3, as DNA: TGTGCCAGCAGCGTATCAGGGAACCCTTTTTACAATGAGCAGTTCTTC. Together with reference TRBV9 and TRBJ2-1, the CDR3 gives the full variable domain: DSGVTQTPKHLITATGQRVTLRCSPRSGDLSVYWYQQSLDQGLQFLIQYYNGEERAKGNILERFSAQQFPDLHSELNLSSLELGDSALYFCASSVSGNPFYNEQFFGPGTRLTVL.

The rearrangement joins TRBV11-2 to TRBJ2-5; D is unclear. CDR1 and CDR2 from the germline V gene are SGHAT and FQNNGV. The V and J ends lost 3 bases and 2 bases respectively, with 4 bases between them. This CDR3 is 12 amino acids long. The CDR3 DNA reads as TGTGCCAGCAGCTTCCAACAAGAGACCCAGTACTTC. Translated: CASSFQQETQYF.